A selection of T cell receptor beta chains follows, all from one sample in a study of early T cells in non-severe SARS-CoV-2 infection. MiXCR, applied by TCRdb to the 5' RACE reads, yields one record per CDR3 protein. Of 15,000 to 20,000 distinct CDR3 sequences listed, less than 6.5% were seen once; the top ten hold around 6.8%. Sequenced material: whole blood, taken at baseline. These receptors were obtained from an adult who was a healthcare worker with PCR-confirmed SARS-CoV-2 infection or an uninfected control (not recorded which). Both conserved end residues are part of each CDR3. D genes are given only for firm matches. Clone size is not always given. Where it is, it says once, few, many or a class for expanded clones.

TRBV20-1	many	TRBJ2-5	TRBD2	CSARGGGAEETQYF	TGCAGTGCTAGAGGCGGGGGGGCCGAGGAGACCCAGTACTTC
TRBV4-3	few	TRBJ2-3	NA	CASSQGGSGPTDTQYF	TGCGCCAGCAGCCAAGGAGGTAGCGGCCCCACAGATACGCAGTATTTT
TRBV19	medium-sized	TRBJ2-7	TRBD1	CASSNPGQGMGYEQYF	TGTGCCAGTAGTAACCCGGGACAGGGGATGGGCTACGAGCAGTACTTC
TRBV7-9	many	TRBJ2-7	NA	CASTLIGSPSYEQYF	TGTGCCAGCACCCTAATTGGCAGTCCCTCCTACGAGCAGTACTTC
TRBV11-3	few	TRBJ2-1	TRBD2	CASSPGGTSSYEQFF	TGTGCCAGCAGCCCTGGAGGGACTAGCAGTTATGAGCAGTTCTTC
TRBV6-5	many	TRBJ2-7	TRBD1	CASSRTGGPSSEQYF	TGTGCCAGCAGTCGAACAGGGGGACCCTCTTCCGAGCAGTACTTC
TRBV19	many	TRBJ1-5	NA	CASSMSPNQPQHF	TGTGCCAGTAGTATGAGCCCCAATCAGCCCCAGCATTTT
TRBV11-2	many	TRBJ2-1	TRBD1	CASSLGQGVGFNEQFF	TGTGCCAGCAGCTTAGGACAGGGGGTGGGCTTCAATGAGCAGTTCTTC
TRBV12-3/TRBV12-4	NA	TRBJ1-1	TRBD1	CASSSQQGSPTKAFF	TGTGCCAGCAGTTCCCAACAGGGGTCCCCCACTAAAGCTTTCTTT
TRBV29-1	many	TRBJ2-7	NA	CSVEKVAAGEQYF	TGCAGCGTTGAAAAAGTAGCGGCTGGCGAGCAGTACTTC
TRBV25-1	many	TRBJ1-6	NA	CASSEYPTDGSPLHF	TGTGCCAGCAGTGAATACCCGACAGATGGTTCACCCCTCCACTTT
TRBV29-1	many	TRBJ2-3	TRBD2	CSVVGGGASTDTQYF	TGCAGCGTTGTGGGCGGGGGGGCTAGCACAGATACGCAGTATTTT
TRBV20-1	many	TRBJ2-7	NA	CSAQRSAGPSYEQYF	TGCAGTGCCCAGCGCTCGGCAGGGCCCTCCTACGAGCAGTACTTC
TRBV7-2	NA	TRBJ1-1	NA	CASSRSKNTEAFF	TGTGCCAGCAGCCGAAGTAAGAACACTGAAGCTTTCTTT
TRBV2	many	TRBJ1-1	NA	CASSADSKVTEAFF	TGTGCCAGCAGTGCGGACTCGAAGGTGACTGAAGCTTTCTTT
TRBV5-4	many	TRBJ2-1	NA	CASSRTASSYNEQFF	TGTGCCAGCAGCCGGACAGCCAGCTCCTACAATGAGCAGTTCTTC
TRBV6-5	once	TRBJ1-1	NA	CASRPGPHTEAFF	TGTGCCAGCAGACCCGGGCCGCATACTGAAGCTTTCTTT
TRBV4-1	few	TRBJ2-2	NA	CASSHGKGDTGELFF	TGCGCCAGCAGCCATGGAAAGGGGGACACCGGGGAGCTGTTTTTT